A selection of T cell receptor beta chains follows, all from one sample in a study of human T cells and chemical hapten exposure. MiXCR, applied by TCRdb to the RACE reads, yields one record per CDR3 protein. The sample gives about 84,000 distinct CDR3 sequences, 8.5% to 12% of which show up once; more than 4% is in the top ten. Sequenced here: whole blood, sampled in connection with sensitization to the hapten diphenylcyclopropenone (DPC). The origin of the receptors is a woman between 45 and 65 years old with alopecia areata. Some clones in this sample may be carry-over from other donors' samples. CDR3s include the opening cysteine and the closing phenylalanine or tryptophan. D genes are given only for firm matches. For some rows the clone size is stated as once, few or many, or as a class when expanded; others skip it.

- TRBJ1-1 TRBV12-3/TRBV12-4 - CASSYPPSTEAFF TGTGCCAGCAGTTACCCCCCAAGCACTGAAGCTTTCTTT
few TRBJ2-2 TRBV11-3 - CASSRRALAGTGELFF TGTGCCAGCAGCCGCAGGGCCCTAGCAGGCACCGGGGAGCTGTTTTTT
- TRBJ2-2 TRBV5-1 TRBD1 CASSQGQAGTGELFF TGCGCCAGCAGCCAGGGACAGGCTGGGACCGGGGAGCTGTTTTTT
few TRBJ2-1 TRBV7-9 TRBD2 CASSQTSGTPNEQFF TGTGCCAGCAGCCAGACTAGCGGGACCCCCAATGAGCAGTTCTTC
many TRBJ2-3 TRBV4-1 - CASSQDFSGTDTQYF TGCGCCAGCAGCCAAGATTTCTCAGGGACAGATACGCAGTATTTT
few TRBJ2-3 TRBV5-1 - CASSLAKSAIGTDTQYF TGCGCCAGCAGCTTGGCGAAATCGGCCATTGGGACAGATACGCAGTATTTT
many TRBJ2-7 TRBV12-3/TRBV12-4 - CASSLLSYEQYF TGTGCCAGCAGTTTATTGTCCTACGAGCAGTACTTC
- TRBJ2-7 TRBV4-1 TRBD2 CASSQGPGLAYEQYF TGCGCCAGCAGCCAAGGACCGGGACTAGCCTACGAGCAGTACTTC
few TRBJ2-3 TRBV24-1 - CATSESGLDTQYF TGTGCCACCAGTGAATCCGGCCTCGATACGCAGTATTTT
many TRBJ1-1 TRBV29-1 - CSVELAKGAFF TGCAGCGTTGAACTCGCCAAAGGGGCTTTCTTT
many TRBJ1-5 TRBV10-2 - CASSAQGGDQPQHF TGCGCCAGCAGTGCACAGGGAGGCGACCAGCCCCAGCATTTT
many TRBJ2-7 TRBV20-1 - CSAVDTSGNEQYF TGCAGTGCTGTTGACACCTCCGGGAACGAGCAGTACTTC
- TRBJ1-5 TRBV5-1 TRBD1 CASSSSGGDQPQHF TGCGCCAGCAGCTCGTCAGGGGGCGATCAGCCCCAGCATTTT
many TRBJ2-5 TRBV7-9 - CASSFGLGFGTQYF TGTGCCAGCAGCTTTGGACTCGGCTTTGGGACCCAGTACTTC
many TRBJ2-3 TRBV2 TRBD2 CASLGTITDTQYF TGTGCCAGCCTTGGGACTATCACAGATACGCAGTATTTT